The following is a T cell receptor (beta chain) sequence with its context. A read error may account for a junction end that differs from germline. The assay was immunoSEQ multiplex PCR, and TCRdb's table has in-frame clones only and misses some. The sample consists of fewer than 80,000 clones, 84% of them appearing once. The data are from a study of OX40 agonist ivuxolimab in advanced cancers. This CDR3 has 16 residues. CDR1 is KGHSH, CDR2 LQKENI, per germline. Sequenced material: CD4+ or CD8+ T cells sorted from blood, taken in a trial of the OX40 agonist ivuxolimab. This chain connects TRBV18 to TRBJ2-7; 9 bases map to TRBD1. This receptor was taken from an adult with an advanced solid tumor such as melanoma, head and neck, liver or kidney cancer. For the CDR3, the DNA is TGTGCCAGCTCACCACCGAGGGGACAGGGCTCCCACGAGCAGTACTTC. It codes for CASSPPRGQGSHEQYF.